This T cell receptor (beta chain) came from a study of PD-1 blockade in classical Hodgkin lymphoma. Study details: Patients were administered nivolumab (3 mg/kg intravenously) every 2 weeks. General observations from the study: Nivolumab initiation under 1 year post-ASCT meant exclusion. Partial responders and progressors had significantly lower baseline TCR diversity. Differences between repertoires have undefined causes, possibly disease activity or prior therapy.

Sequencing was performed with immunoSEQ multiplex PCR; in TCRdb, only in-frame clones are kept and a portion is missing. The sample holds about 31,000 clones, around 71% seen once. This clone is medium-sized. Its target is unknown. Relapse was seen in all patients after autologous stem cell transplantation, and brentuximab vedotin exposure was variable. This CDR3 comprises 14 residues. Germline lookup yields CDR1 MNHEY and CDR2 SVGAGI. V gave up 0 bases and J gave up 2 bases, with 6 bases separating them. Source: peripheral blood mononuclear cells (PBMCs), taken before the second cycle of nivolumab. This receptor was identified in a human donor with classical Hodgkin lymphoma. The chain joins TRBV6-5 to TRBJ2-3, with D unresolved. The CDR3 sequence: CASSYSDLTDTQYF. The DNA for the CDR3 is TGTGCCAGCAGTTACTCGGACCTCACAGATACGCAGTATTTT.